A selection of T cell receptor beta chains follows, all from one sample in a study of blood T cell repertoires in COVID-19. Measured with immunoSEQ multiplex PCR; TCRdb has only the in-frame clones, and not every one. The data show 150,000 to 200,000 clones, around 82% seen once. The material sequenced was peripheral blood. The receptors stem from a human donor with acute or convalescent COVID-19. The donor label of this sample is uncertain. CDR3s include the opening cysteine and the closing phenylalanine or tryptophan. Each record gives: D gene, J gene, clone size, V gene, CDR3 DNA, CDR3 protein. A D gene is named only where the DNA matches it firmly. For some rows the clone size is stated as once, few or many, or as a class when expanded; others skip it.

D gene: TRBD1
J gene: TRBJ1-6
clone size: .
V gene: TRBV5-1
CDR3 DNA: TGCGCCAGCAGCTTTGGACAGGTTAATTCACCCCTCCACTTT
CDR3 protein: CASSFGQVNSPLHF

D gene: TRBD1
J gene: TRBJ1-6
clone size: .
V gene: TRBV10-3
CDR3 DNA: TGTGCCATCAGGAGGACAGGGGACGATAATTCACCCCTCCACTTT
CDR3 protein: CAIRRTGDDNSPLHF

D gene: TRBD2
J gene: TRBJ2-7
clone size: few
V gene: TRBV7-8
CDR3 DNA: TGTGCCAGCAGCCTAACTAGGACTAGCGGGAGGGCCTCCCACGAGCAGTACTTC
CDR3 protein: CASSLTRTSGRASHEQYF

D gene: .
J gene: TRBJ1-2
clone size: .
V gene: TRBV28
CDR3 DNA: TGTGCCAGCAGTTTAACAGGGTATGGGTATGGCTACACCTTC
CDR3 protein: CASSLTGYGYGYTF

D gene: TRBD1
J gene: TRBJ1-5
clone size: .
V gene: TRBV28
CDR3 DNA: TGTGCCAGCACCTCTAACCCGGGACAGAAAAATCAGCCCCAGCATTTT
CDR3 protein: CASTSNPGQKNQPQHF

D gene: TRBD2
J gene: TRBJ2-7
clone size: .
V gene: TRBV7-2
CDR3 DNA: TGTGCCAGCAGCTCCGGACTAGTCCGTAGCGAGCAGTACTTC
CDR3 protein: CASSSGLVRSEQYF

D gene: .
J gene: TRBJ1-2
clone size: .
V gene: TRBV12-3/TRBV12-4
CDR3 DNA: TGTGCCAGCAGTTTAGGCGGGGGTGGCTACACCTTC
CDR3 protein: CASSLGGGGYTF

D gene: .
J gene: TRBJ1-2
clone size: .
V gene: TRBV10-1
CDR3 DNA: TGCGCCAGCAGTGTCAGCCTAGCGGGTGGCTACACCTTC
CDR3 protein: CASSVSLAGGYTF

D gene: TRBD2
J gene: TRBJ2-3
clone size: .
V gene: TRBV3-1/TRBV3-2
CDR3 DNA: TGTGCCAGCAGCCAGTCCCCACTAGCGGGGGGTGCAGATACGCAGTATTTT
CDR3 protein: CASSQSPLAGGADTQYF

D gene: .
J gene: TRBJ1-6
clone size: few
V gene: TRBV30
CDR3 DNA: TGTGCCTGGAGTCCACGGGTGACAGTGGATTCACCCCTCCACTTT
CDR3 protein: CAWSPRVTVDSPLHF

D gene: .
J gene: TRBJ2-2
clone size: .
V gene: TRBV7-3
CDR3 DNA: TGTGCCAGCGCCTCCAGGGAAGACACCGGGGAGCTGTTTTTT
CDR3 protein: CASASREDTGELFF

D gene: TRBD1
J gene: TRBJ2-1
clone size: once
V gene: TRBV19
CDR3 DNA: TGTGCCAGTAGACCTCGACCGGGACAGGGATACAATGAGCAGTTCTTC
CDR3 protein: CASRPRPGQGYNEQFF

D gene: .
J gene: TRBJ1-1
clone size: .
V gene: TRBV6-5
CDR3 DNA: TGTGCCAGCAGTCAGGGGAACACTGAAGCTTTCTTT
CDR3 protein: CASSQGNTEAFF

D gene: TRBD1
J gene: TRBJ2-1
clone size: .
V gene: TRBV3-1/TRBV3-2
CDR3 DNA: TGTGCCAGCAGCCAACGACAGGGTCAGTATGAGCAGTTCTTC
CDR3 protein: CASSQRQGQYEQFF

D gene: .
J gene: TRBJ2-2
clone size: .
V gene: TRBV9
CDR3 DNA: TGTGCCAGCAGCCTAGACTCCACCGGGGAGCTGTTTTTT
CDR3 protein: CASSLDSTGELFF

D gene: TRBD1
J gene: TRBJ1-2
clone size: .
V gene: TRBV11-2
CDR3 DNA: TGTGCCAGCAGCCGCGGGGACAGGGTTGTTGGTGGCTACACCTTC
CDR3 protein: CASSRGDRVVGGYTF

D gene: TRBD2
J gene: TRBJ2-1
clone size: .
V gene: TRBV7-9
CDR3 DNA: TGTGCCAGCAGCGAAAGCGGGCGGGGGGAACACAATGAGCAGTTCTTC
CDR3 protein: CASSESGRGEHNEQFF

D gene: TRBD1
J gene: TRBJ1-1
clone size: .
V gene: TRBV30
CDR3 DNA: TGTGCCTGGAGTACCCGGACAGGGCAGAACACTGAAGCTTTCTTT
CDR3 protein: CAWSTRTGQNTEAFF

D gene: .
J gene: TRBJ1-5
clone size: .
V gene: TRBV28
CDR3 DNA: TGTGCCAGCAGTTTACCGGGAACAGAACCCCGGTATCAGCCCCAGCATTTT
CDR3 protein: CASSLPGTEPRYQPQHF

D gene: TRBD1
J gene: TRBJ1-4
clone size: .
V gene: TRBV5-1
CDR3 DNA: TGCGCCAGCAGCGTGACAGGGGCGGGAATTGAAAAACTGTTTTTT
CDR3 protein: CASSVTGAGIEKLFF

D gene: TRBD1
J gene: TRBJ1-6
clone size: few
V gene: TRBV25-1
CDR3 DNA: TGTGCCAGCGAAGCCATGACAGGGGGAAATTCACCCCTCCACTTT
CDR3 protein: CASEAMTGGNSPLHF

D gene: .
J gene: TRBJ2-7
clone size: .
V gene: TRBV6-6
CDR3 DNA: TGTGCCAGCAGTAAGGACAGTTACGAGCAGTACTTC
CDR3 protein: CASSKDSYEQYF

D gene: TRBD1
J gene: TRBJ2-7
clone size: .
V gene: TRBV30
CDR3 DNA: TGTGCCTGGAGTGGCCAACAGGGGTTGGGCGAGCAGTACTTC
CDR3 protein: CAWSGQQGLGEQYF

D gene: .
J gene: TRBJ2-1
clone size: .
V gene: TRBV7-3
CDR3 DNA: TGTGCCAGCAGCCCCAGGGGAATCGCCTACAATGAGCAGTTCTTC
CDR3 protein: CASSPRGIAYNEQFF

D gene: .
J gene: TRBJ1-1
clone size: .
V gene: TRBV5-1
CDR3 DNA: TGCGCCAGCAGCTTGAGCAGGCAGACCACTGAAGCTTTCTTT
CDR3 protein: CASSLSRQTTEAFF

D gene: TRBD2
J gene: TRBJ2-5
clone size: .
V gene: TRBV7-9
CDR3 DNA: TGTGCCAGCAGCTTAGAAGCGGGAGTGACTCAAGAGACCCAGTACTTC
CDR3 protein: CASSLEAGVTQETQYF

D gene: .
J gene: TRBJ2-7
clone size: once
V gene: TRBV7-3
CDR3 DNA: TGTGCCAGCAGCTTAGGGCAGGGTAGTGGCGAGCAGTACTTC
CDR3 protein: CASSLGQGSGEQYF

D gene: .
J gene: TRBJ2-1
clone size: .
V gene: TRBV3-1/TRBV3-2
CDR3 DNA: TGTGCCAGCAGCCTCCCGATCGGGGGCTCCTACAATGAGCAGTTCTTC
CDR3 protein: CASSLPIGGSYNEQFF

D gene: .
J gene: TRBJ2-1
clone size: .
V gene: TRBV5-4
CDR3 DNA: TGTGCCAGCAGCTCGGGGGTTAGCGAGCAGTTCTTC
CDR3 protein: CASSSGVSEQFF

D gene: TRBD1
J gene: TRBJ1-1
clone size: .
V gene: TRBV29-1
CDR3 DNA: TGCAGCGTTGCTAGGGGGCTCGCTGAAGCTTTCTTT
CDR3 protein: CSVARGLAEAFF

D gene: .
J gene: TRBJ2-1
clone size: once
V gene: TRBV10-2
CDR3 DNA: TGCGCCAGCCTCGGCGAGGTTAATGAGCAGTTCTTC
CDR3 protein: CASLGEVNEQFF

D gene: TRBD2
J gene: TRBJ2-1
clone size: .
V gene: TRBV10-3
CDR3 DNA: TGTGCCATCAGCAATAGCGGGAGTAGAGATGAGCAGTTCTTC
CDR3 protein: CAISNSGSRDEQFF

D gene: TRBD1
J gene: TRBJ1-2
clone size: .
V gene: TRBV2
CDR3 DNA: TGTGCCAGCAGTGCGACAGGGGGCACAGCTGGCTACACCTTC
CDR3 protein: CASSATGGTAGYTF

D gene: TRBD1
J gene: TRBJ2-7
clone size: .
V gene: TRBV5-1
CDR3 DNA: TGCGCCAGCAGCTTGGACAGGGGGATGGGGTACGAGCAGTACTTC
CDR3 protein: CASSLDRGMGYEQYF

D gene: .
J gene: TRBJ1-5
clone size: .
V gene: TRBV2
CDR3 DNA: TGTGCCAGCAGTAAATCAGGGGAAACAAATCAGCCCCAGCATTTT
CDR3 protein: CASSKSGETNQPQHF

D gene: .
J gene: TRBJ1-5
clone size: few
V gene: TRBV27
CDR3 DNA: TGTGCCAGCAGCAGTGGTTTCGGGTCTAGGCCCCAGCATTTT
CDR3 protein: CASSSGFGSRPQHF

D gene: .
J gene: TRBJ2-5
clone size: .
V gene: TRBV25-1
CDR3 DNA: TGTGCCAGCAGTGACGGGACTTATCGGGAAGAGACCCAGTACTTC
CDR3 protein: CASSDGTYREETQYF

D gene: TRBD2
J gene: TRBJ2-7
clone size: .
V gene: TRBV11-2
CDR3 DNA: TGTGCCAGCAGTTCCGGACTAGGCACCTACGAGCAGTACTTC
CDR3 protein: CASSSGLGTYEQYF

D gene: TRBD1
J gene: TRBJ1-4
clone size: .
V gene: TRBV5-1
CDR3 DNA: TGCGCCAGCAGCCGGACCGGGACAGGAGGGGAAAAACTGTTTTTT
CDR3 protein: CASSRTGTGGEKLFF

D gene: .
J gene: TRBJ2-7
clone size: .
V gene: TRBV13
CDR3 DNA: TGTGCCAGCGGGGGAGGTAGCTCCTACGAGCAGTACTTC
CDR3 protein: CASGGGSSYEQYF

D gene: .
J gene: TRBJ1-2
clone size: .
V gene: TRBV3-1/TRBV3-2
CDR3 DNA: TGTGCCAGCAGCCAAGCGCGGGGCCCCAACTATGGCTACACCTTC
CDR3 protein: CASSQARGPNYGYTF

D gene: TRBD2
J gene: TRBJ2-2
clone size: .
V gene: TRBV19
CDR3 DNA: TGTGCCAGTAGTCCTCACAGGACTAGCGGGAGGGCCAGTGACACCGGGGAGCTGTTTTTT
CDR3 protein: CASSPHRTSGRASDTGELFF

D gene: .
J gene: TRBJ2-7
clone size: .
V gene: TRBV13
CDR3 DNA: TGTGCCAGCAGCAATCAGGGTTACGAGCAGTACTTC
CDR3 protein: CASSNQGYEQYF

D gene: .
J gene: TRBJ1-2
clone size: once
V gene: TRBV2
CDR3 DNA: TGTGCCAGCAGTGAAAGGGAAGGAGGGTATGGCTACACCTTC
CDR3 protein: CASSEREGGYGYTF

D gene: TRBD1
J gene: TRBJ2-7
clone size: .
V gene: TRBV15
CDR3 DNA: TGTGCCACCAGCATCGGGACAGGGGGCTGGTACGAGCAGTACTTC
CDR3 protein: CATSIGTGGWYEQYF

D gene: TRBD1
J gene: TRBJ2-7
clone size: .
V gene: TRBV27
CDR3 DNA: TGTGCCAGCAGTTTGGACAGGGTGGGGTACGAGCAGTACTTC
CDR3 protein: CASSLDRVGYEQYF

D gene: .
J gene: TRBJ2-2
clone size: .
V gene: TRBV6-6
CDR3 DNA: TGTGCCAGCAGGAGAGACAGGCTGAACACCGGGGAGCTGTTTTTT
CDR3 protein: CASRRDRLNTGELFF

D gene: TRBD1
J gene: TRBJ1-5
clone size: .
V gene: TRBV19
CDR3 DNA: TGTGCCAGTAGTATAGGAGGGGCAGGGGGACAGCCCCAGCATTTT
CDR3 protein: CASSIGGAGGQPQHF

D gene: TRBD1
J gene: TRBJ2-3
clone size: .
V gene: TRBV11-3
CDR3 DNA: TGTGCCAGCAGCTTATTTTCAGGGGGAAGCACAGATACGCAGTATTTT
CDR3 protein: CASSLFSGGSTDTQYF

D gene: TRBD1
J gene: TRBJ2-5
clone size: few
V gene: TRBV6-6
CDR3 DNA: TGTGCCAGCAGTTACTCGGGACAGGGCGGAGAGACCCAGTACTTC
CDR3 protein: CASSYSGQGGETQYF

D gene: TRBD1
J gene: TRBJ1-5
clone size: .
V gene: TRBV5-1
CDR3 DNA: TGCGCCAGCAGCTTGACAGGGGGCAATCAGCCCCAGCATTTT
CDR3 protein: CASSLTGGNQPQHF